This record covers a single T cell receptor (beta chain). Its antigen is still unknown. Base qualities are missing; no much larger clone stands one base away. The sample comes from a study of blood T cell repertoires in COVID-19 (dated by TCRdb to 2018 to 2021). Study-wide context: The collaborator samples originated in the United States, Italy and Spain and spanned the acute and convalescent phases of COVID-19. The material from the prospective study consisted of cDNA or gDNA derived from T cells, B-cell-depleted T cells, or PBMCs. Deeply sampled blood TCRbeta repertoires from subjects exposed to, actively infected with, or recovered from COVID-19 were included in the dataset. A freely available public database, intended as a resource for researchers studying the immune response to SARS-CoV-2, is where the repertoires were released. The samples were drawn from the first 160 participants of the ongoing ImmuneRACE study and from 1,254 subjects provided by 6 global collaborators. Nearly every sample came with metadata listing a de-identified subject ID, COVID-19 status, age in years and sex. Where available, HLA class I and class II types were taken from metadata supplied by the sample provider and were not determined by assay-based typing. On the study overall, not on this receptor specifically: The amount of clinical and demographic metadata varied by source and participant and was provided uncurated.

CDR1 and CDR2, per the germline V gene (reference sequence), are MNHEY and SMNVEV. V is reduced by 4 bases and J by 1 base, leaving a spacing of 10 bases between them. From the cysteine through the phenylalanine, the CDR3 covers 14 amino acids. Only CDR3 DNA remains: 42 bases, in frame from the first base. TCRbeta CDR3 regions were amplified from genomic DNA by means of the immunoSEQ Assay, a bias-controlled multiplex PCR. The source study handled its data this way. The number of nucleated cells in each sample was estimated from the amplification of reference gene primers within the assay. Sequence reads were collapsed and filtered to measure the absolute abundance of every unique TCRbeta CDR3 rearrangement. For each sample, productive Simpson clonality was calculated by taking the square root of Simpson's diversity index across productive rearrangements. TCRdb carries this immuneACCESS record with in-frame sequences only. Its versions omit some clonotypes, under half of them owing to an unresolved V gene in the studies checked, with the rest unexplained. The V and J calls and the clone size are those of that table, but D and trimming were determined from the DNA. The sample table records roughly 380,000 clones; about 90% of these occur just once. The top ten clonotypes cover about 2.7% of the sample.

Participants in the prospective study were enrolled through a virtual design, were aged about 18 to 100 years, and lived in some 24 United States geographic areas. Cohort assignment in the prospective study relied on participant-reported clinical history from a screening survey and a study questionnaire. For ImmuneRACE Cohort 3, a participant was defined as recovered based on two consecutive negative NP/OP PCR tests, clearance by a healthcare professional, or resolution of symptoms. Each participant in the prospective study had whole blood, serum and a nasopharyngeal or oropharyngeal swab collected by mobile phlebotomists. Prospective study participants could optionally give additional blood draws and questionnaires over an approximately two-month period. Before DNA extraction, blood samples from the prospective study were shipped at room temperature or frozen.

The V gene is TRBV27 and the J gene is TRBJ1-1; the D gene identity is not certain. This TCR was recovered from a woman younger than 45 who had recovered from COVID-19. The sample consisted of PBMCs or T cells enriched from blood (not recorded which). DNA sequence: TGTGCCAGCAGTTCGCTGCGGGAGAACACTGAAGCTTTCTTT. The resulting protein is CASSSLRENTEAFF.